This passage covers 7 T cell receptor beta chains from one sample sequenced in a study of blood T cell repertoires in COVID-19. Sequenced by immunoSEQ multiplex PCR; TCRdb stores in-frame clones only, minus some. Of some 57,000 clones in the sample, approximately 92% were seen once. The sequenced sample was peripheral blood. These receptors were taken from a human donor in a cohort sampled during active COVID-19.

This chain links TRBV7-9 with TRBJ2-7; 12 nucleotides agree with TRBD2. This CDR3 is built from 15 residues. The J segment lost 7 bases and the V segment lost 5 bases, leaving 9 bases of the junction unmatched. The germline CDR1 and CDR2 sequences are SEHNR and FQNEAQ (reference sequence). For the CDR3, the DNA is TGTGCCAGCAGCGAACTAGCGGGGGGCGAGGGGGAGCAGTACTTC. Translating it yields CASSELAGGEGEQYF.

The V call is TRBV5-6, the J call TRBJ2-2; 8 bases map to TRBD2. CDR3 length equals 18 residues. V dropped 4 bases and J dropped 3; count of bases not matched to a gene: 14. Germline V gene data show CDR1 as SGHDT and CDR2 as YYEEEE. CDR3 coding DNA: TGTGCCAGCAGCCCCGACCTGTCAGCGGGGGCCTACACCGGGGAGCTGTTTTTT. This gives the protein CASSPDLSAGAYTGELFF.

This clone was detected only a few times. This chain connects TRBV3-1 (or the pseudogene TRBV3-2) to TRBJ1-1; D may be TRBD1 (6 bases). With 1 base removed from V and 1 base from J, the gap between germline ends came to 7 bases. The germline CDR1 and CDR2 sequences are LGHDT and YNNKEL (reference sequence). This CDR3 is built from 14 residues. The CDR3 reads CASSQVQGNTEAFF. Written as DNA, the CDR3 is TGTGCCAGCAGCCAAGTACAGGGGAACACTGAAGCTTTCTTT.

This clone was detected only once. The chain is built from TRBV19 and TRBJ1-5; 10 bases map to TRBD1. V was clipped by 5 bases and J by 4 bases; unmatched bases: 8. Germline assignment: CDR1 LNHDA and CDR2 SQIVND (reference sequence). The CDR3 sequence is 16 residues long. CDR3 in amino acids: CASSPPGQGRNQPQHF. CDR3 DNA sequence: TGTGCCAGTAGTCCTCCGGGACAGGGGCGAAATCAGCCCCAGCATTTT.

The chain employs TRBV27 and TRBJ1-5; 8 bases are shared with TRBD1. In germline, CDR1 is MNHEY, CDR2 SMNVEV (reference sequence). V was clipped by 6 bases and J by 7 bases; unmatched bases: 8. This CDR3 spans 14 amino acids. CDR3 in amino acids: CASSQGQGEQPQHF. The DNA for the CDR3 is TGTGCCAGCAGCCAAGGACAGGGCGAGCAGCCCCAGCATTTT.

CDR3 sequence (DNA): TGCGCCAGCAGCTTAAGGACAGGGACGGAAAAACTGTTTTTT. This gives the protein CASSLRTGTEKLFF. This chain uses TRBV5-1 with TRBJ1-4; 8 nucleotides match TRBD1. The V gene end was trimmed by 2 bases and the J gene end by 8 bases; junction bases not matched to a gene: 5. The CDR3 spans 14 residues. Germline V gene lookup returns CDR1 SGHRS and CDR2 YFSETQ.

The rearrangement joins TRBV6-2 or TRBV6-3 to TRBJ2-5; D may be TRBD2 (6 bases). The V end lost 6 bases, the J end lost 2 bases, and 10 bases lay between the germline ends. The CDR3 extends over 13 amino acids. Germline CDR1 MNHEY, CDR2 SVGEGT. The CDR3: CASSILAQETQYF. DNA for the CDR3: TGTGCCAGCAGCATACTAGCACAAGAGACCCAGTACTTC.